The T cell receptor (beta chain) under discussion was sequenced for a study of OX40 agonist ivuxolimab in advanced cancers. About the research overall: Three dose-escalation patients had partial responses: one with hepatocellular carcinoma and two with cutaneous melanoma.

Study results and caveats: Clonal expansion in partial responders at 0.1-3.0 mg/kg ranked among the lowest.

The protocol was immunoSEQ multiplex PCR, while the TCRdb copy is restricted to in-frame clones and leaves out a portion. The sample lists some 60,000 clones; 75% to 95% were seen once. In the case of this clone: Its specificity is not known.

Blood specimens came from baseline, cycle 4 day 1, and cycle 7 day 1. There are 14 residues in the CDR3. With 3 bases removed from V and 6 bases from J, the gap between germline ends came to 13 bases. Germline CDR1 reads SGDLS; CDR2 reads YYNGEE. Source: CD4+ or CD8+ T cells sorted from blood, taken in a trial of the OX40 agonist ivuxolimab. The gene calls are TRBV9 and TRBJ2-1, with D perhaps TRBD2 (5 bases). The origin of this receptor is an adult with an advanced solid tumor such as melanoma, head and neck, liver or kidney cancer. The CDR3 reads CASSAGGYVNEQFF. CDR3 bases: TGTGCCAGCAGCGCGGGCGGGTACGTCAATGAGCAGTTCTTC.